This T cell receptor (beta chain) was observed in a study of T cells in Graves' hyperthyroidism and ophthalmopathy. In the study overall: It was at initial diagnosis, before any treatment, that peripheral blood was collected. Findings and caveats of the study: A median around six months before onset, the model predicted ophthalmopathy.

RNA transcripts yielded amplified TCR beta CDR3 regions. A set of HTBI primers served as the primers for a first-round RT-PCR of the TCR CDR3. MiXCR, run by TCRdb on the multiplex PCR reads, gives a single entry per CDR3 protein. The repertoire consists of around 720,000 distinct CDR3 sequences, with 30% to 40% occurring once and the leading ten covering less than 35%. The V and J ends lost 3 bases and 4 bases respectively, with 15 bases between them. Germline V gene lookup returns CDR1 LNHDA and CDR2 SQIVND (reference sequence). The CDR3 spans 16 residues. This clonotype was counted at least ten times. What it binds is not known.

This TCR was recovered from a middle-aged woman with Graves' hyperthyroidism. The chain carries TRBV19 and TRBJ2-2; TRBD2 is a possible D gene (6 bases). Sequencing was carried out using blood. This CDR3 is CASSMGTGGSTGELFF. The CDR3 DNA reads TGTGCCAGTAGTATGGGAACTGGGGGGAGCACCGGGGAGCTGTTTTTT.